In its sample, the clone carrying this TCR beta chain was seen once. These data belong to a study of T cell changes during pregnancy in multiple sclerosis. Produced via immunoSEQ multiplex PCR; TCRdb's table is partial and in-frame only. The profile shows roughly 79,000 clones, just over 90% of them singletons. The CDR3 length is 17 residues. CDR1 and CDR2 (germline): SGHTA, FQGNSA. The V gene lost 1 base and the J gene lost 5 bases, with 17 bases spanning the gap. The sequence was collected from a female donor with multiple sclerosis, enrolled in a pregnancy study. The chain recombines TRBV7-2 with TRBJ1-4; TRBD1 might be the D (5 bases). Source: CD4+ T cells from peripheral blood mononuclear cells, taken before pregnancy. The CDR3 reads CASSLGPQGRVNEKLFF. CDR3 DNA sequence: TGTGCCAGCAGCTTAGGGCCGCAGGGTAGGGTAAATGAAAAACTGTTTTTT.